A selection of T cell receptor beta chains follows, all from one sample in a study of Graves' ophthalmopathy and Graves' hyperthyroidism. TCRdb re-derived calls from the multiplex PCR reads in MiXCR, one entry per CDR3 protein. This sample carries 450,000 or so distinct CDR3 sequences, roughly 14% of them seen once, and the ten largest clones take 9.5% to 10%. Source material: blood. These receptors originate from a woman aged 25 to 39 with Graves' ophthalmopathy. Each CDR3 is given with its conserved first and last residue. The D gene is left open where the match is weak.

j_gene | d_gene | v_gene | CDR3aa
TRBJ2-5 | TRBD2 | TRBV7-3 | CASSSRGDIAPPSKETQYF
TRBJ1-5 | NA | TRBV28 | CASIGAALSNQPQHF
TRBJ2-7 | TRBD1 | TRBV6-1 | CASSGPGQGAYEQYF
TRBJ1-6 | NA | TRBV6-5 | CASSYAGKNSPLHF
TRBJ2-2 | NA | TRBV7-2 | CASSLVSRTGELFF
TRBJ1-5 | NA | TRBV3-1 | CASSQGGRQPQHF
TRBJ1-2 | NA | TRBV12-3/TRBV12-4 | CASSLASYGYTF
TRBJ2-2 | TRBD2 | TRBV11-3 | CASSSRAGVPGELFF
TRBJ1-2 | NA | TRBV11-2 | CASSLTGTRNNYGYTF
TRBJ2-7 | TRBD1 | TRBV6-5 | CASSYSSDRGSEQYF
TRBJ1-1 | TRBD1 | TRBV28 | CASSPASGGDEAFF
TRBJ2-7 | TRBD1 | TRBV28 | CASKFDGTGYKQYF
TRBJ2-7 | TRBD1 | TRBV5-1 | CASSLEMGTAYEQYF
TRBJ2-2 | TRBD2 | TRBV10-1 | CASSESRGGLNTGELFF
TRBJ1-5 | NA | TRBV4-1 | CASSQAYNQPQHF
TRBJ1-5 | TRBD1 | TRBV20-1 | CSARGQTSNQPQHF
TRBJ2-5 | NA | TRBV30 | CAWNKNRVETQYF
TRBJ2-5 | NA | TRBV20-1 | CSALASQETQYF
TRBJ1-2 | NA | TRBV29-1 | CSVDRDDGYTF
TRBJ2-7 | NA | TRBV6-1 | CASNPDRPYEQYF
TRBJ2-2 | NA | TRBV24-1 | CATSDFTRGPINTGELFF
TRBJ2-7 | NA | TRBV7-9 | CASTTLEDEQYF
TRBJ2-7 | NA | TRBV5-1 | CASSLGRISYEQYF
TRBJ2-7 | NA | TRBV6-1 | CASSPGKLEQYF
TRBJ2-5 | NA | TRBV7-9 | CASSLVRDTKETQYF
TRBJ2-1 | NA | TRBV7-9 | CASSLRGNNEQFF
TRBJ2-5 | NA | TRBV20-1 | CSARAGRETQYF
TRBJ2-7 | NA | TRBV13 | CASRSFGQGLHEQYF
TRBJ2-5 | TRBD2 | TRBV11-2 | CASSTTGTSGMRTQYF
TRBJ2-5 | TRBD2 | TRBV6-1 | CASSRDTSGGKETQYF
TRBJ2-4 | TRBD1 | TRBV6-2/TRBV6-3 | CASSTQRDRQAKQYF
TRBJ2-7 | NA | TRBV9 | CASSVASSRYEQYF
TRBJ1-3 | NA | TRBV7-8 | CASSALQGPNTIYF
TRBJ2-7 | NA | TRBV4-2 | CASSPGAATPYEQYF
TRBJ2-7 | NA | TRBV30 | CAWSADFYEQYF
TRBJ2-7 | TRBD2 | TRBV18 | CASSPRLASSYEQYF
TRBJ1-1 | NA | TRBV10-3 | CAISRGRTEAFF
TRBJ1-5 | NA | TRBV28 | CASSLATGYNQPQHF
TRBJ2-7 | NA | TRBV15 | CATSRGGRVSEQYF
TRBJ2-7 | NA | TRBV6-1 | CASRARVYNEQYF
TRBJ1-2 | TRBD1 | TRBV9 | CAGSVDRGYGYTF
TRBJ1-1 | TRBD1 | TRBV6-4 | CASGGQGNTEAFF
TRBJ1-2 | NA | TRBV6-5 | CASSYRGIDYGYTF
TRBJ2-2 | NA | TRBV11-2 | CASSTPQGSYLELFF
TRBJ2-2 | TRBD1 | TRBV7-3 | CASSITGVTGELFF
TRBJ1-2 | TRBD1 | TRBV7-2 | CASSSQGLGYTF
TRBJ2-5 | NA | TRBV29-1 | CSVDKDSVETQYF
TRBJ2-5 | NA | TRBV5-1 | CASSSPSETQYF
TRBJ1-1 | NA | TRBV24-1 | CATSDPSSTEAFF
TRBJ2-4 | TRBD2 | TRBV19 | CASSRPGGTKNIQYF
TRBJ2-7 | TRBD1 | TRBV28 | CASSPHTEGAPYEQCF
TRBJ2-7 | TRBD2 | TRBV9 | CASSGTSGNDEQYF
TRBJ1-2 | NA | TRBV11-2 | CASSPRFAGVVDYGYTF
TRBJ1-1 | TRBD1 | TRBV27 | CASSLNPGQGIGAFF
TRBJ2-2 | TRBD2 | TRBV6-4 | CASSPPSPGTPAGGLNTGELFF
TRBJ2-7 | NA | TRBV20-1 | CSAPGLTYIYEQYF
TRBJ1-3 | NA | TRBV14 | CASSQERHSGNTIYF
TRBJ2-5 | NA | TRBV6-1 | CASSELGGSQETQYF